This T cell receptor beta chain was found in a study of cytomegalovirus exposure and HLA in healthy donors. Vbeta (60) and Jbeta (13) primers were used in the PCR. Assay used: immunoSEQ multiplex PCR; TCRdb lists only in-frame clones, some missing. The profile shows about 64,000 clones, 65% to 90% of them singletons. Input material: PBMCs. This receptor was taken from a female donor in good health and CMV-seronegative.

The CDR3 nucleotides are TGTGCCAGCAGCGATAGGGGTTTGGGTGAGCAGTTCTTC. Residues: CASSDRGLGEQFF. J is TRBJ2-1 and V is TRBV9; D possibly corresponds to TRBD1 (5 bases). Trimming shortened V by 3 bases and J by 9 bases, and 13 bases separated the two germline ends. The CDR3 has 13 amino acids. Germline V gene sequence: CDR1 SGDLS, CDR2 YYNGEE.